These 23 T cell receptor beta chains came from one sample sequenced in a study of response to subunit inactivated influenza vaccine. Each CDR3 protein gets one entry after TCRdb re-called the RT-PCR reads with MiXCR. The profile shows under 950,000 distinct CDR3 sequences, less than 25% of them singletons. Material: PBMCs from blood, obtained more than 4 days after vaccination. The source of these receptors is a middle-aged man who received an inactivated influenza vaccine.

The genes are TRBV27 and TRBJ2-7; the D gene is possibly TRBD1 (6 bases). The CDR3 sequence is 15 residues long. CDR1 and CDR2 from the germline V gene are MNHEY and SMNVEV (reference sequence). Trimming took off 0 bases at V and 2 bases at J, with 11 bases between the two ends. DNA of the CDR3: TGTGCCAGCAGTTTATCGGACAGCCGTACCTACGAGCAGTACTTC. Amino acids: CASSLSDSRTYEQYF.

This clonotype appeared a few times. This rearrangement joins TRBV4-2 to TRBJ2-7, with D possibly matching TRBD1 (5 bases). CDR1 and CDR2 from the germline V gene are LGHNA and YNFKEQ. V was pared by 0 bases and J by 0 bases, with 15 bases between. The CDR3 loop spans 17 amino acids. The CDR3 loop reads CASSQEVQGLSSYEQYF. Here the CDR3 DNA reads TGTGCCAGCAGCCAAGAAGTTCAGGGCTTGAGCTCCTACGAGCAGTACTTC.

The chain employs TRBV20-1 and TRBJ2-2; D is unresolved. Trimming shortened V by 5 bases and J by 3 bases, and 7 bases separated the two germline ends. The CDR3 loop spans 12 amino acids. Germline CDR1 and CDR2: DFQATT and SNEGSKA (reference sequence). CDR3 bases: TGCAGTGCTGCGACTCACACCGGGGAGCTGTTTTTT. Residues: CSAATHTGELFF.

This clonotype turned up a few times. This chain connects TRBV5-1 to TRBJ2-3, with 8 bases fitting TRBD2. The CDR3 is made up of 15 amino acids. After removal of 5 bases from V and 0 bases from J, the junction contained 5 bases not matched to a gene. CDR1 and CDR2 from the germline V gene are SGHRS and YFSETQ. This chain's CDR3 is CASSIAGPSTDTQYF. Written as DNA, the CDR3 is TGCGCCAGCAGTATAGCGGGGCCGAGCACAGATACGCAGTATTTT.

This clonotype was counted between two and nine times. The J gene is TRBJ2-7, the V gene TRBV11-2; D possibly matches TRBD1 or TRBD2 (5 bases each). Germline loops: CDR1 SGHAT, CDR2 FQNNGV. V lost 8 bases and J lost 1, with 15 bases in between. The CDR3 runs to 14 residues. DNA of the CDR3: TGTGCCAGCGGCCCCGGGACGCATTCCTACGAGCAGTACTTC. This gives the protein CASGPGTHSYEQYF.

V is TRBV5-6 and J is TRBJ2-3, with D perhaps matching TRBD2 (7 bases). Between the trimmed V and J ends, which lost 4 bases and 4 bases, there was a span of 19 bases. The CDR3 length is 16 residues. Germline V gene sequence: CDR1 SGHDT, CDR2 YYEEEE. Written as DNA, the CDR3 is TGTGCCAGCAGCCGGACTCACGGGGGGCAGGCAGATACGCAGTATTTT. Translated: CASSRTHGGQADTQYF.

The gene calls are TRBV4-3 and TRBJ2-1; TRBD2 matches at 10 bases. The CDR3 sequence is 17 residues long. Germline CDR1 reads LGHNA; CDR2 reads YSLEER. The V segment lost 1 base and the J segment 1 base; nucleotides outside the gene matches: 4. The CDR3 protein is CASSQVQREGSYNEQFF. DNA for the CDR3: TGCGCCAGCAGCCAAGTACAGCGGGAGGGGTCCTACAATGAGCAGTTCTTC.

This clonotype was detected a few times. The rearrangement uses TRBV11-2 and TRBJ2-6; D possibly corresponds to TRBD1 (6 bases). Germline V gene data show CDR1 as SGHAT and CDR2 as FQNNGV. V was cut by 0 bases and J by 1 base, with 13 bases left in between. The CDR3 length is 18 residues. The DNA of the CDR3 is TGTGCCAGCAGCTTAGACAGCCACAGGGTATCTGGGGCCAACGTCCTGACTTTC. As protein: CASSLDSHRVSGANVLTF.

V is TRBV29-1 and J is TRBJ2-3; weak D call: TRBD1 (5 bases). Germline V lookup: CDR1 SQVTM, CDR2 ANQGSEA. Trimming shortened V by 2 bases and J by 2 bases, and 14 bases separated the two germline ends. CDR3 length: 15 amino acids. The CDR3 bases are TGCAGCGTTGAATCGCTTCCCGGACACACAGATACGCAGTATTTT. Protein product: CSVESLPGHTDTQYF.

This rearrangement joins TRBV7-9 to TRBJ2-1; weak D call: TRBD2 (6 bases). CDR1 SEHNR and CDR2 FQNEAQ come from the germline V gene (reference sequence). This CDR3 is 13 amino acids long. The V gene lost 3 bases and the J gene lost 7 bases, with 10 bases spanning the gap. Written as DNA, the CDR3 is TGTGCCAGCAGCTTTATGAGCGGGAATGAGCAGTTCTTC. Translating it yields CASSFMSGNEQFF. The whole variable domain, remainder taken from reference TRBV7-9 and TRBJ2-1, is DTGVSQNPRHKITKRGQNVTFRCDPISEHNRLYWYRQTLGQGPEFLTYFQNEAQLEKSRLLSDRFSAERPKGSFSTLEIQRTEQGDSAMYLCASSFMSGNEQFFGPGTRLTVL.

This clonotype has just a few counts. J is TRBJ1-6 and V is TRBV12-3 or TRBV12-4; D is undetermined. Trimming left V 3 bases short and J 7 bases short, with 10 bases between. CDR3 length: 14 residues. This CDR3 reads CASSFARRNSPLHF. The DNA for the CDR3 is TGTGCCAGCAGTTTTGCCAGGCGGAATTCACCCCTCCACTTT.

Comment on this clonotype: Likely a read error: the CDR3 ends without its conserved phenylalanine or tryptophan. V usage is TRBV20-1 and J usage is TRBJ2-3; no clear D. The V and J ends lost 6 bases and 0 bases respectively, with 13 bases between them. CDR1 DFQATT and CDR2 SNEGSKA come from the germline V gene (reference sequence). The CDR3 runs to 14 residues. The CDR3 spells CSARPGASTDTQYL. The CDR3 region has the DNA TGCAGTGCCCGACCAGGAGCTAGCACAGATACGCAGTATTTA.

For the CDR3, the DNA is TGCGCCAGCAGCCAGTTCTGGGAACCTGAAGCTTTCTTT. The encoded protein is CASSQFWEPEAFF. This chain connects TRBV4-1 to TRBJ1-1; D is uncertain. V was pared by 3 bases and J by 6 bases, with 11 bases between. The germline CDR1 and CDR2 sequences are MGHRA and YSYEKL. This CDR3 is 13 amino acids long.

This clonotype came up many times. This rearrangement joins TRBV12-3 or TRBV12-4 to TRBJ2-3, with a possible D match to TRBD2 (7 bases). V was pared by 0 bases and J by 4 bases, with 11 bases between. There are 15 residues in the CDR3. In nucleotides, the CDR3 is TGTGCCAGCAGTTTAGCGGGGGGGCCCCCAGATACGCAGTATTTT. Protein sequence: CASSLAGGPPDTQYF.

The chain recombines TRBV28 with TRBJ1-1; D uncertain. Per germline, CDR1 MDHEN and CDR2 SYDVKM. V lost 2 bases and J lost 4, with 8 bases in between. The CDR3 runs to 13 residues. CDR3 loop: CASSLKQSTEAFF. Here the CDR3 DNA reads TGTGCCAGCAGTTTAAAACAGTCCACTGAAGCTTTCTTT.

This clonotype was counted only a few times. The rearrangement links TRBV7-9 to TRBJ2-2; D call uncertain. Looked up from germline, CDR1 is SEHNR and CDR2 is FQNEAQ (reference sequence). The CDR3 consists of 14 residues. Trimming stripped 4 bases from V and 2 bases from J, with 8 bases between. This CDR3 reads CASSSRINTGELFF. DNA for the CDR3: TGTGCCAGCAGCTCTCGGATCAACACCGGGGAGCTGTTTTTT.

This sequence joins TRBV24-1 and TRBJ1-4; D uncertain. Looked up from germline, CDR1 is KGHDR and CDR2 is SFDVKD. This CDR3 comprises 13 residues. V gave up 7 bases and J gave up 5 bases, with 10 bases separating them. The CDR3 DNA sequence: TGTGCCACCAGACACGAGAGAAATGAAAAACTGTTTTTT. Translating it yields CATRHERNEKLFF.

Only a few counts were recorded for this clonotype. The chain couples TRBV12-3 or TRBV12-4 to TRBJ2-1; the D is unclear. V lost 6 bases and J 2 bases, leaving 17 bases between the germline ends. The CDR3 is made up of 16 amino acids. The CDR3 spells CASSLSASGAYNEQFF. In DNA, the CDR3 is TGTGCCAGCAGCCTCTCCGCGTCTGGAGCCTACAATGAGCAGTTCTTC.

The chain is built from TRBV20-1 and TRBJ2-3; TRBD2 matches at 13 bases. This CDR3 is built from 13 residues. The J segment lost 8 bases and the V segment lost 7 bases, leaving 6 bases of the junction unmatched. Germline lookup yields CDR1 DFQATT and CDR2 SNEGSKA (reference sequence). The CDR3 bases are TGCAGTGGGGGGGGACTAGCGGGATTTACGCAGTATTTT. It is translated as CSGGGLAGFTQYF.

The chain carries TRBV30 and TRBJ2-2; no firm D call. Trimming left V 1 base short and J 0 bases short, with 12 bases between. Per germline, CDR1 GTSNPN and CDR2 SVGIG (reference sequence). CDR3 length equals 16 residues. CDR3 sequence reads: CAWSAWLRSNTGELFF. In DNA form, the CDR3 reads TGTGCCTGGAGTGCCTGGTTACGCTCGAACACCGGGGAGCTGTTTTTT.

This clonotype was seen more than once but under ten times. V usage is TRBV18 and J usage is TRBJ2-1, with D unresolved. Germline V gives CDR1 KGHSH, CDR2 LQKENI. The CDR3 loop spans 16 amino acids. V was shortened by 1 base and J by 0 bases, with 10 bases between the two germline ends. CDR3 DNA sequence: TGTGCCAGCTCACCACTCCAAGGAAGCTCCTACAATGAGCAGTTCTTC. Its protein product is CASSPLQGSSYNEQFF.

The table lists this clonotype with a few counts. The chain recombines TRBV6-1 with TRBJ2-2, with 14 nucleotides matching TRBD2. Germline V lookup: CDR1 MNHNS, CDR2 SASEGT. This CDR3 spans 18 amino acids. Germline trimming cut 5 bases from V and 5 bases from J; bases unmatched to any gene: 10. The DNA of the CDR3 is TGTGCCAGCAGTCTCCCGGGACTAGCGGGAGTGGGGACCGGGGAGCTGTTTTTT. As protein: CASSLPGLAGVGTGELFF.

This chain links TRBV4-2 with TRBJ2-1, with a weak D call TRBD1 (5 bases). The CDR3 contains 13 residues. CDR1 and CDR2 (germline): LGHNA, YNFKEQ. The V end was cut by 0 bases, the J end by 9 bases, with 9 bases between. CDR3 loop: CASSQDPRGEQFF. For the CDR3, the DNA is TGTGCCAGCAGCCAAGATCCTAGGGGTGAGCAGTTCTTC.